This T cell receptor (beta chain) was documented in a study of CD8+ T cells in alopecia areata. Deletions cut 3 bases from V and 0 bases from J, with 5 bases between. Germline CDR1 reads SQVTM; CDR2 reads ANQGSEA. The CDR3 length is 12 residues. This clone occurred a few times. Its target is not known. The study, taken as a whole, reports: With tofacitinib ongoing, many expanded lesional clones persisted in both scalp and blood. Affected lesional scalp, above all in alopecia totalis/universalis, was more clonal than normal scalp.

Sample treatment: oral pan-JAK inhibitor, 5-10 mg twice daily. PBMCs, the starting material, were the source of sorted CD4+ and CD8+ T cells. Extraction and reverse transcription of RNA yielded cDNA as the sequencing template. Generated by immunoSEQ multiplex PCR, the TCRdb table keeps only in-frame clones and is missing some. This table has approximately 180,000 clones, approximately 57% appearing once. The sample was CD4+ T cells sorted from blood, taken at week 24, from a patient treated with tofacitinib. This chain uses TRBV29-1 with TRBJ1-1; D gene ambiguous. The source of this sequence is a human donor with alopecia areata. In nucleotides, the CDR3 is TGCAGCGTTGACCGGCTGAACACTGAAGCTTTCTTT. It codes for CSVDRLNTEAFF. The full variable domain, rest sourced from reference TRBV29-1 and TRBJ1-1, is SAVISQKPSRDICQRGTSLTIQCQVDSQVTMMFWYRQQPGQSLTLIATANQGSEATYESGFVIDKFPISRPNLTFSTLTVSNMSPEDSSIYLCSVDRLNTEAFFGQGTRLTVV.